The 10 T cell receptor beta chains below all came from one sample that was sequenced in a study of blood T cell repertoires in COVID-19. The table came from immunoSEQ multiplex PCR; TCRdb's copy has only in-frame clones and leaves some out. Among roughly 91,000 clones, 84% were seen once, and the ten largest hold just under 2%. Input material: peripheral blood. These receptors all stem from a man between 70 and 80 years old with active or convalescent COVID-19.

This clone was recorded only once. The chain joins TRBV5-1 to TRBJ2-5; TRBD2 aligns across 9 bases. V dropped 0 bases and J dropped 5; count of bases not matched to a gene: 11. This CDR3 contains 17 residues. Germline assignment: CDR1 SGHRS and CDR2 YFSETQ. The DNA of the CDR3 is TGCGCCAGCAGCTTGGCAGCCGCGGGGGGGCCTTTGGAGACCCAGTACTTC. Its translation is CASSLAAAGGPLETQYF.

The chain uses TRBV14 and TRBJ1-1; D perhaps matches TRBD1 (5 bases). The germline V gene has CDR1 SGHDN and CDR2 FVKESK. V dropped 4 bases and J dropped 5 bases, with 20 bases sitting between them. The CDR3 runs 16 residues. This CDR3 reads CASSPSPGRVWTEAFF. In DNA, the CDR3 is TGTGCCAGCAGCCCATCACCAGGGAGGGTGTGGACTGAAGCTTTCTTT.

This rearrangement joins TRBV9 to TRBJ2-1, with D possibly matching TRBD1 (6 bases). The CDR3 is made up of 15 amino acids. Germline loops: CDR1 SGDLS, CDR2 YYNGEE. Trimming cost V 3 bases and J 1 base, with 11 bases left between them. DNA of the CDR3: TGTGCCAGCAGCGCAGACAGGCCGTCCTACAATGAGCAGTTCTTC. Protein: CASSADRPSYNEQFF.

V is TRBV7-8 and J is TRBJ1-5; 9 bases agree with TRBD1. The CDR3 is 15 residues long. Germline V gene lookup returns CDR1 SGHVS and CDR2 FQNEAQ. Trimming at V came to 2 bases and at J to 5 bases, leaving 4 bases not matched to a gene. The CDR3 sequence is CASSLIGTGYQPQHF. In nucleotides, the CDR3 is TGTGCCAGCAGCTTAATAGGGACAGGGTATCAGCCCCAGCATTTT.

This sequence joins TRBV18 and TRBJ2-6, with D possibly matching TRBD1 (6 bases). V was trimmed by 6 bases and J by 2 bases, leaving 11 bases between them. Looked up from germline, CDR1 is KGHSH and CDR2 is LQKENI. CDR3 length: 15 amino acids. DNA of the CDR3: TGTGCCAGCTCCTTACAGGGTACTGGGGCCAACGTCCTGACTTTC. This translates into CASSLQGTGANVLTF.

The chain employs TRBV24-1 and TRBJ2-3; 8 nucleotides agree with TRBD1. Losses at the gene ends were 1 base for V and 0 bases for J; bases not matched to a gene: 2. This CDR3 is 16 amino acids long. Germline loops: CDR1 KGHDR, CDR2 SFDVKD. The CDR3 protein is CATSDFQGASTDTQYF. The CDR3 region has the DNA TGTGCCACCAGTGATTTTCAGGGGGCAAGCACAGATACGCAGTATTTT.

This clone was observed a few times. The chain couples TRBV28 to TRBJ1-4; D not certain. Germline V lookup: CDR1 MDHEN, CDR2 SYDVKM. The CDR3 extends over 15 amino acids. V lost 4 bases and J 8 bases, leaving 17 bases between the germline ends. In DNA form, the CDR3 reads TGTGCCAGCAGTTCCCCGGGTCGGTCGGGGGAAAAACTGTTTTTT. As protein: CASSSPGRSGEKLFF.

This clone was counted only a few times. The V call is TRBV7-9, the J call TRBJ1-4; D might be TRBD1 (6 bases). V lost 2 bases and J lost 4, with 11 bases in between. Germline lookup yields CDR1 SEHNR and CDR2 FQNEAQ (reference sequence). The CDR3 spans 15 residues. The CDR3 here is CASSLYGQYNEKLFF. The CDR3 nucleotides read TGTGCCAGCAGCTTATATGGACAGTATAATGAAAAACTGTTTTTT.

This CDR3 reads CASSPTSDTDTQYF. The CDR3 DNA reads TGTGCCAGCAGCCCCACTTCCGACACAGATACGCAGTATTTT. The chain uses TRBV5-6 and TRBJ2-3; no clear D gene. This CDR3 comprises 14 residues. V lost 4 bases and J 2 bases, leaving 11 bases between the germline ends. CDR1 is SGHDT, CDR2 YYEEEE, per germline.

This sequence joins TRBV30 and TRBJ1-5, with 7 nucleotides matching TRBD1. In germline, CDR1 is GTSNPN, CDR2 SVGIG (reference sequence). The trim removed 4 bases at V and 3 bases at J, leaving 9 bases unmatched. The CDR3 loop spans 15 amino acids. Written as DNA, the CDR3 is TGTGCCTGGAAGTTGAGTACAGGGGACAATCAGCCCCAGCATTTT. Translation: CAWKLSTGDNQPQHF. Together with reference TRBV30 and TRBJ1-5, the CDR3 gives the full variable domain: SQTIHQWPATLVQPVGSPLSLECTVEGTSNPNLYWYRQAAGRGLQLLFYSVGIGQISSEVPQNLSASRPQDRQFILSSKKLLLSDSGFYLCAWKLSTGDNQPQHFGDGTRLSIL.